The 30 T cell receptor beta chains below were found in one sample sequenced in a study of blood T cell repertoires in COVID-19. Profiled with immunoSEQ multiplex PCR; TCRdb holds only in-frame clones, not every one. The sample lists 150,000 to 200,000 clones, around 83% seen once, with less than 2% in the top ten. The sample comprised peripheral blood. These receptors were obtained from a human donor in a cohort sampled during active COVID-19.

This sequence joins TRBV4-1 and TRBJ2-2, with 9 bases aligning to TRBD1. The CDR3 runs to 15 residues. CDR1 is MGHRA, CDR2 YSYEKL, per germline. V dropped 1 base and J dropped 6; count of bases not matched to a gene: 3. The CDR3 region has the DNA TGCGCCAGCAGCCAAGGACAGGGGGTCGCCGGGGAGCTGTTTTTT. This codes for CASSQGQGVAGELFF.

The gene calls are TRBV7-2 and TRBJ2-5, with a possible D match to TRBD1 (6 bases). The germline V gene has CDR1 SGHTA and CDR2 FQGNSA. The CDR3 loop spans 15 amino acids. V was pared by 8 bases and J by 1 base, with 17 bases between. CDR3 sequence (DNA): TGTGCCAGCGCTCCGCTAAGGGGGACCCAAGAGACCCAGTACTTC. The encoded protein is CASAPLRGTQETQYF.

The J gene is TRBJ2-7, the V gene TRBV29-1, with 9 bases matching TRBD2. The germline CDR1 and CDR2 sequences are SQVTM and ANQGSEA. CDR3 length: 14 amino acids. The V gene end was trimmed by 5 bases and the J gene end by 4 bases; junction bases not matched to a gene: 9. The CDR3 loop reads CSVLIAGVVYEQYF. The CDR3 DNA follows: TGCAGCGTTTTGATAGCGGGAGTCGTGTACGAGCAGTACTTC.

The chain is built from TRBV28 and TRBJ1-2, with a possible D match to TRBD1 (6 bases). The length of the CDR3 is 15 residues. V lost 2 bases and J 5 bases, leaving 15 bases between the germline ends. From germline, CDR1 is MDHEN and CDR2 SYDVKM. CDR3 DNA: TGTGCCAGCAGTTTAGAAGGGGGAACGAGGTATGGCTACACCTTC. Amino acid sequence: CASSLEGGTRYGYTF.

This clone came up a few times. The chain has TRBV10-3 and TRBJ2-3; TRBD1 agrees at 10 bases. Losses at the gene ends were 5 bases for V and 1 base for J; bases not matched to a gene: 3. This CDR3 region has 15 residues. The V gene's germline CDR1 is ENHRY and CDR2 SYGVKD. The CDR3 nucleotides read TGTGCCATCAGTACGACAGGGGGCGGCACAGATACGCAGTATTTT. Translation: CAISTTGGGTDTQYF.

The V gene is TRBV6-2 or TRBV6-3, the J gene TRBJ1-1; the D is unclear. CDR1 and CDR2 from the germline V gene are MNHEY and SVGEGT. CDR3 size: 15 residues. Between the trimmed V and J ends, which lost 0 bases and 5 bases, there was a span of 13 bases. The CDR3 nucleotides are TGTGCCAGCAGTTACTCTGGGCGGGGTTGGACTGAAGCTTTCTTT. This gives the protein CASSYSGRGWTEAFF.

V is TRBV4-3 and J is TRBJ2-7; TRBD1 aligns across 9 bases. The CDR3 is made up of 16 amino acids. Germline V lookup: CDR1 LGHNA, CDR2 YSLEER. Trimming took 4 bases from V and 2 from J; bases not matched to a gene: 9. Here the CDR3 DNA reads TGCGCCAGCAGCCCCTACCAGGACAGGGGCCCCTACGAGCAGTACTTC. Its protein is CASSPYQDRGPYEQYF.

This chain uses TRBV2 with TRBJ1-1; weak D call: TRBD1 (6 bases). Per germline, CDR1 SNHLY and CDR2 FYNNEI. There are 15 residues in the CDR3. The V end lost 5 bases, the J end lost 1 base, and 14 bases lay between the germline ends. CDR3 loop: CASSSARTENTEAFF. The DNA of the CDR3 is TGTGCCAGCAGTTCAGCCCGGACAGAGAACACTGAAGCTTTCTTT. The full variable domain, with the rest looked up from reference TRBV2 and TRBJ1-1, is EPEVTQTPSHQVTQMGQEVILRCVPISNHLYFYWYRQILGQKVEFLVSFYNNEISEKSEIFDDQFSVERPDGSNFTLKIRSTKLEDSAMYFCASSSARTENTEAFFGQGTRLTVV.

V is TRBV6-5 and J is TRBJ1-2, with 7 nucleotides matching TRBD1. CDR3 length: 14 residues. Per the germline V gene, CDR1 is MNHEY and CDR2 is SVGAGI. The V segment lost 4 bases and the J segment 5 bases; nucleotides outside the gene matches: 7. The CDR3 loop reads CASSSYRGRYGYTF. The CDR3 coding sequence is TGTGCCAGCAGTTCGTACAGGGGCAGGTATGGCTACACCTTC.

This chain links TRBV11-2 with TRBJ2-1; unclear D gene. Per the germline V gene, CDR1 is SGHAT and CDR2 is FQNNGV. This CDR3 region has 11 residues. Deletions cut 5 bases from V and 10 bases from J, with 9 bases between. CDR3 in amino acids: CASSAPTEQFF. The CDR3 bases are TGTGCCAGCAGCGCCCCCACAGAGCAGTTCTTC.

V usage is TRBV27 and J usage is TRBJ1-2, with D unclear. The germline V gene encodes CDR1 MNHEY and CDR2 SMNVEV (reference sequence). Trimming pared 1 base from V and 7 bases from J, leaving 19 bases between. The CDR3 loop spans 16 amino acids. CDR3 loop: CASSLYRNIGLGGYTF. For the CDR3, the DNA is TGTGCCAGCAGTTTATATCGGAATATCGGACTTGGTGGCTACACCTTC.

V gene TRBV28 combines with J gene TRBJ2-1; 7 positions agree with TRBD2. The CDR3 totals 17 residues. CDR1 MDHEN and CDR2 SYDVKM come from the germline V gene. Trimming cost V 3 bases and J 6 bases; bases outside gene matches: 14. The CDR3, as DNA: TGTGCCAGCAGTTTTCCGCTAGCGGCCACCCTACCCAATGAGCAGTTCTTC. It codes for CASSFPLAATLPNEQFF.

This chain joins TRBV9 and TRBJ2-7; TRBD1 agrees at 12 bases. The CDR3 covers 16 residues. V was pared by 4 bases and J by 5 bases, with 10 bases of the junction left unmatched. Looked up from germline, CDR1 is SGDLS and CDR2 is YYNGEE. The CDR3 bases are TGTGCCAGCAGCTCCGCTCCGGGACAGGGGGCAAACGAGCAGTACTTC. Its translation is CASSSAPGQGANEQYF.

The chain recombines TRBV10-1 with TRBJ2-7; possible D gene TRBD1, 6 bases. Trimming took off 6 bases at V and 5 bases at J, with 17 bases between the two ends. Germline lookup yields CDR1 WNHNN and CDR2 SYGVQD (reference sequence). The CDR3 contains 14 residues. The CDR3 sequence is CASRYTGSRDEQYF. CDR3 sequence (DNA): TGCGCCAGCAGGTATACAGGGTCCCGGGACGAGCAGTACTTC.

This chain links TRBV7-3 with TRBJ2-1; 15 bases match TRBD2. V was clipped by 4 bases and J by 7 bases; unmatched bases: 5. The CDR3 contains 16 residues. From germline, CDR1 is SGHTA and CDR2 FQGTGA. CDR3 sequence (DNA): TGTGCCAGCAGCTCCCGGACTAGCGGGGGGGCAAATGAGCAGTTCTTC. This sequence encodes CASSSRTSGGANEQFF.

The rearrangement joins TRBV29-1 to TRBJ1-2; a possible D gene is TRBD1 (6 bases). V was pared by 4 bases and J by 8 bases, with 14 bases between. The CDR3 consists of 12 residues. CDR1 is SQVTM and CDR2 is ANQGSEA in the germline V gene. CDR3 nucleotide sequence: TGCAGCGTTGTAGACGCAGGGGTAGGCTACACCTTC. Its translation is CSVVDAGVGYTF.

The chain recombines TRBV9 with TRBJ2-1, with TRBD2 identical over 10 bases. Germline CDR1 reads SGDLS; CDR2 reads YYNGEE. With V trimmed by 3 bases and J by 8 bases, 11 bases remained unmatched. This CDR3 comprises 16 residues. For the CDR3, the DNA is TGTGCCAGCAGCGGAATCCTAGCGGGAGCTGTCGATGAGCAGTTCTTC. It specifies CASSGILAGAVDEQFF.

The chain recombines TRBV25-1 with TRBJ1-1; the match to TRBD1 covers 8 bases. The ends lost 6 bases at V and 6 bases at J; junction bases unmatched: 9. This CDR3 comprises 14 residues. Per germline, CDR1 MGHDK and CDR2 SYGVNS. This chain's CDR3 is CASRLSGGEAEAFF. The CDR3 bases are TGTGCCAGCAGATTATCAGGGGGCGAAGCTGAAGCTTTCTTT. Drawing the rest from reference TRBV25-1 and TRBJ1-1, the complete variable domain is EADIYQTPRYLVIGTGKKITLECSQTMGHDKMYWYQQDPGMELHLIHYSYGVNSTEKGDLSSESTVSRIRTEHFPLTLESARPSHTSQYLCASRLSGGEAEAFFGQGTRLTVV.

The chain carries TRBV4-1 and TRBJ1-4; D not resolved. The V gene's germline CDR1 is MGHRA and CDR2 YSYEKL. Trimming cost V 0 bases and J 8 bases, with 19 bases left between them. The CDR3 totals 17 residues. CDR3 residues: CASSQDGQAKRREKLFF. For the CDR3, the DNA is TGCGCCAGCAGCCAAGATGGCCAGGCTAAACGAAGGGAAAAACTGTTTTTT.

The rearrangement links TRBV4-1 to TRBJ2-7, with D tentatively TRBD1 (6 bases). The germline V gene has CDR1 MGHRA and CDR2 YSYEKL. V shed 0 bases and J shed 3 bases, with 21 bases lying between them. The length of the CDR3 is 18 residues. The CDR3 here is CASSQEVGQGGYYYEQYF. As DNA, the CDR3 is TGCGCCAGCAGCCAAGAAGTTGGACAAGGGGGTTACTACTACGAGCAGTACTTC.

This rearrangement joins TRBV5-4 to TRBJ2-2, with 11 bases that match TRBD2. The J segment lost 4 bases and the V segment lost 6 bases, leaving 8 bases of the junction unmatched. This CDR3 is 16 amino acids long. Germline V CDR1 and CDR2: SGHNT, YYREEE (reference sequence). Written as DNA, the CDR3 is TGTGCCAGCACCCAACTAGCGGGGGATAGCACCGGGGAGCTGTTTTTT. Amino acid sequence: CASTQLAGDSTGELFF.

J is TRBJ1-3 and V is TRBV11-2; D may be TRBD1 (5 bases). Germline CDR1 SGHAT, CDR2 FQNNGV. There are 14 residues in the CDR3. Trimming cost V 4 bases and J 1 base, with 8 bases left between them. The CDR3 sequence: CASSSGGSGNTIYF. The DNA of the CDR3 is TGTGCCAGCAGCTCCGGGGGGTCTGGAAACACCATATATTTT.

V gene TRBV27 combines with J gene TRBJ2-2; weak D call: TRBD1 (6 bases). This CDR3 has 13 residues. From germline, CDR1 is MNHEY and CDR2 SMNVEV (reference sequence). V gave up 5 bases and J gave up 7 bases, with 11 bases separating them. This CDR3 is CASSLQGIGELFF. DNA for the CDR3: TGTGCCAGCAGTCTCCAGGGGATCGGGGAGCTGTTTTTT.

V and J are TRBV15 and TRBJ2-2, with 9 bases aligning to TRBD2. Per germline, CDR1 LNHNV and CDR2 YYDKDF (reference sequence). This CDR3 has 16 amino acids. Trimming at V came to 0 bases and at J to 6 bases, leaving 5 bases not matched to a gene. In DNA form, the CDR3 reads TGTGCCACCAGCAGAGATATAGCGGGAGTTGCCGGGGAGCTGTTTTTT. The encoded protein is CATSRDIAGVAGELFF.

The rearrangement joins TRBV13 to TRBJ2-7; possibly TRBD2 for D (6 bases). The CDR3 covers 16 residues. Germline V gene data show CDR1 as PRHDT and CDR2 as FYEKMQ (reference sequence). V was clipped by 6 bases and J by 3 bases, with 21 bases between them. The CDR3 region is CASSTRRRGMDYEQYF. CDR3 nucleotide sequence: TGTGCCAGCAGTACCCGCCGCCGCGGGATGGACTACGAGCAGTACTTC. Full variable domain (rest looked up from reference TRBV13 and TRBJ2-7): AAGVIQSPRHLIKEKRETATLKCYPIPRHDTVYWYQQGPGQDPQFLISFYEKMQSDKGSIPDRFSAQQFSDYHSELNMSSLELGDSALYFCASSTRRRGMDYEQYFGPGTRLTVT.

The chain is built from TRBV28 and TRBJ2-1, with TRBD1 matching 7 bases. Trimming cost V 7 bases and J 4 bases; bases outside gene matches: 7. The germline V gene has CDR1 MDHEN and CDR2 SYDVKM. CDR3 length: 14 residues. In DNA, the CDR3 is TGTGCCAGCACCTCTGGGACAGAGTACAATGAGCAGTTCTTC. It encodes CASTSGTEYNEQFF.

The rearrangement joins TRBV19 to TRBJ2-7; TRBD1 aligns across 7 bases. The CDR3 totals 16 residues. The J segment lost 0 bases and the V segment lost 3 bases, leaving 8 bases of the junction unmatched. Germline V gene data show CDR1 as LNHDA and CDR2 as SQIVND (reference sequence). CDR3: CASSMAGTVSSYEQYF. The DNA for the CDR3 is TGTGCCAGTAGTATGGCTGGGACAGTTTCCTCCTACGAGCAGTACTTC.

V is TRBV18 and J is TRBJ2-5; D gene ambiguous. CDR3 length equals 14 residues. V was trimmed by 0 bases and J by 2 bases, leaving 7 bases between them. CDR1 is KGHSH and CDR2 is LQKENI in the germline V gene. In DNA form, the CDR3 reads TGTGCCAGCTCACCACCTAGCCCTCAAGAGACCCAGTACTTC. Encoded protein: CASSPPSPQETQYF.

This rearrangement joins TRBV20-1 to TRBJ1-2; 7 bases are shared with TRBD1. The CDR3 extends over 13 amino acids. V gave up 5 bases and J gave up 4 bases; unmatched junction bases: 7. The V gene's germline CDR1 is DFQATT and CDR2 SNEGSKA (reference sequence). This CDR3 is CSAGGDSFYGYTF. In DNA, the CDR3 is TGCAGTGCTGGTGGGGACAGTTTCTATGGCTACACCTTC.

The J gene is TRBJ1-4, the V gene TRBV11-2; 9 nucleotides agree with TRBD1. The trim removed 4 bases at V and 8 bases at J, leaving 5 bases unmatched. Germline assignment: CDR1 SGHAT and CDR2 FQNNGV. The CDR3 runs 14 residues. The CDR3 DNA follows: TGTGCCAGCAGCTCGGACAGGGGTCCGGAAAAACTGTTTTTT. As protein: CASSSDRGPEKLFF.